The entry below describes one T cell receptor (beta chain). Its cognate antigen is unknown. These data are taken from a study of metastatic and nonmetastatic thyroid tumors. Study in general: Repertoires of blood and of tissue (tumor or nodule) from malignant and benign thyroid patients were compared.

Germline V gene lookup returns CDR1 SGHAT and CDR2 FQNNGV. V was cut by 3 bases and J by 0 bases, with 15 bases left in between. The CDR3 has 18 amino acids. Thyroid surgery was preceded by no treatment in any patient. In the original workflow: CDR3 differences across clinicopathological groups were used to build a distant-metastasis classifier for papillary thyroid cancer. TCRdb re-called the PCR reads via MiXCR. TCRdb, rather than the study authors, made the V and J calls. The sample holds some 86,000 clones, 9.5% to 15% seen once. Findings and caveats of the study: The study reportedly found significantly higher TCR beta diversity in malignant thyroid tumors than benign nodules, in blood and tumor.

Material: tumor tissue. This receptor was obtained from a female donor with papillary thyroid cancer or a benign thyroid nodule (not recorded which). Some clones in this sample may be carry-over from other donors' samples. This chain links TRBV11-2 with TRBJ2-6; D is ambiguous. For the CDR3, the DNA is TGTGCCAGCAGCTTTGGCGGAGCCTTCTACTCTGGGGCCAACGTCCTGACTTTC. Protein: CASSFGGAFYSGANVLTF. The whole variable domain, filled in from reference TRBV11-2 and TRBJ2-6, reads EAGVAQSPRYKIIEKRQSVAFWCNPISGHATLYWYQQILGQGPKLLIQFQNNGVVDDSQLPKDRFSAERLKGVDSTLKIQPAKLEDSAVYLCASSFGGAFYSGANVLTFGAGSRLTVL.